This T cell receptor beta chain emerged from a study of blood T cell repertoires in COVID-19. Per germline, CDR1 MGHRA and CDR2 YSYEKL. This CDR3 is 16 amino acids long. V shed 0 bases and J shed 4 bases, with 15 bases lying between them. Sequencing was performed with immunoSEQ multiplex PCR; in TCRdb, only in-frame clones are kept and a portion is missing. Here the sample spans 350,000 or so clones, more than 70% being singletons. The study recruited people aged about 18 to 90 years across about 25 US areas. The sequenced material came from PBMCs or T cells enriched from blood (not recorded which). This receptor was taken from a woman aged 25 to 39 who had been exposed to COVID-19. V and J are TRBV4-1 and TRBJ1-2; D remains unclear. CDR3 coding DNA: TGCGCCAGCAGCCAAGAACCCGGGGTAAATGGCTATGGCTACACCTTC. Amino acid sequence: CASSQEPGVNGYGYTF.